This TCR beta chain was captured in a study of CD8 T cells in ankylosing spondylitis. Regarding the study as a whole: Relatively rare in peripheral blood, disease-linked clones were also CD8+. A TCR beta motif of about eight highly homologous variants appeared characteristic of ankylosing spondylitis blood. Disease-linked clones reportedly showed significant enrichment in matched ankylosing spondylitis synovial fluid. Prior work had noted some motif variants in reactive arthritis blood and synovial fluid.

This CDR3 is 15 amino acids long. Deletions cut 2 bases from V and 3 bases from J, with 9 bases between. The germline V gene has CDR1 SGHRS and CDR2 YFSETQ. This clonotype was found many times. Its target is unknown. For TCR beta, libraries came from quantitative 5'-RACE with molecular barcodes. Using its own MiXCR run on the 5' RACE reads, TCRdb lists one record per CDR3 protein. This sample has roughly 700,000 distinct CDR3 sequences, with roughly 20% found just once. The chain uses TRBV5-1 and TRBJ1-6; unclear D gene. This clonotype was obtained from a male donor with ankylosing spondylitis. What was sequenced was blood, either unsorted or a sorted T cell fraction (not recorded which). The CDR3, as DNA: TGCGCCAGCAGCTTCAAGAATCTCTATAATTCACCCCTCCACTTT. This sequence encodes CASSFKNLYNSPLHF.